Each of the 29 T cell receptor beta chains below was sequenced from the same sample in a study of T-cell memory formation after mild COVID-19 (dated by TCRdb to the early 2020s). Library prep was done by 5' RACE. TCRdb lists the instrument as Illumina NovaSeq 6000. TCRdb reprocessed the public reads (quality trimming at Q25 with fastp, clone calling with MiXCR) and kept in-frame beta chains. Every CDR3 protein is listed once, alongside the most common genes and DNA of its rows. The sample table contains about 110,000 distinct CDR3 sequences; only one count was recorded for over 15% of them. Clones ranked in the top ten supply 28% of the sample. Sequenced: PBMCs or a T cell subset sorted from them (not recorded which). The source is an adult woman who had mild COVID-19 (a few samples of this study predate the infection). The sample titles of this study are shuffled in the database, so cell type and time point are left out; the donor was told from shared clones.

This chain joins TRBV12-3 or TRBV12-4 and TRBJ1-1; possibly TRBD1 for D (5 bases). The CDR3 runs 15 residues. The ends were cut back, 3 bases at V and 4 bases at J, with 15 bases in the middle. The CDR3 DNA is TGTGCCAGCAGTTTTGGTGCAGGGCTTAGCACTGAAGCTTTCTTT. This gives the protein CASSFGAGLSTEAFF.

This chain connects TRBV2 to TRBJ1-1; D not resolved. In germline, CDR1 is SNHLY, CDR2 FYNNEI. V gave up 2 bases and J gave up 4 bases, with 11 bases separating them. The CDR3 runs to 14 residues. CDR3 nucleotides: TGTGCCAGCAGTGAAAGGTATGGGTTCACTGAAGCTTTCTTT. It specifies CASSERYGFTEAFF.

This clonotype has just a few counts. This chain uses TRBV4-2 with TRBJ2-5, with 13 bases lining up with TRBD2. The length of the CDR3 is 20 residues. Germline CDR1 is LGHNA and CDR2 is YNFKEQ. The junction had 16 bases not matched to a gene; V was cut back by 1 base and J by 5 bases. Here the CDR3 reads CASSQGSGTSGKMSEETQYF. In DNA form, the CDR3 reads TGTGCCAGCAGCCAAGGGTCTGGGACTAGCGGGAAAATGTCGGAGGAGACCCAGTACTTC.

This clonotype turned up a few times. The chain links TRBV20-1 to TRBJ2-7; weak D call: TRBD2 (6 bases). The ends were cut back, 6 bases at V and 3 bases at J, with 18 bases in the middle. This CDR3 is built from 14 residues. Germline CDR1 reads DFQATT; CDR2 reads SNEGSKA (reference sequence). The CDR3 DNA sequence: TGCAGTGCAAGGGACGCGGGGCTTGACTACGAGCAGTACTTC. This codes for CSARDAGLDYEQYF.

This clonotype was seen a handful of times. The chain carries TRBV6-5 and TRBJ1-2; 8 bases map to TRBD1. This CDR3 is 14 amino acids long. Germline-derived CDR1 and CDR2 are MNHEY and SVGAGI. The junction had 11 bases not matched to a gene; V was cut back by 6 bases and J by 8 bases. The CDR3 spells CASSRTGFPLGYTF. The CDR3 bases are TGTGCCAGCAGCCGGACAGGGTTCCCCCTAGGCTACACCTTC.

This clonotype was seen a handful of times. The chain joins TRBV7-6 to TRBJ2-2; 7 bases map to TRBD1. The CDR3 contains 16 residues. V shed 6 bases, J shed 6 bases, and the junction held 13 bases outside the gene matches. Germline CDR1 SGHVS, CDR2 FNYEAQ. CDR3 nucleotides: TGTGCCAGCAGATTCTACTCGCAGGGGGTTGCCGGGGAGCTGTTTTTT. As protein: CASRFYSQGVAGELFF.

The chain combines TRBV7-6 with TRBJ1-5, with TRBD1 as a possible D gene (6 bases). The CDR3 is 14 amino acids. V shed 1 base and J shed 5 bases, with 9 bases lying between them. The germline V gene has CDR1 SGHVS and CDR2 FNYEAQ. The CDR3 nucleotides are TGTGCCAGCAGCTTAGAACAGGGTCATCAGCCCCAGCATTTT. It specifies CASSLEQGHQPQHF. Drawing the rest from reference TRBV7-6 and TRBJ1-5, the complete variable domain is GAGVSQSPRYKVTKRGQDVALRCDPISGHVSLYWYRQALGQGPEFLTYFNYEAQQDKSGLPNDRFSAERPEGSISTLTIQRTEQRDSAMYRCASSLEQGHQPQHFGDGTRLSIL.

This clonotype has just a few counts. This sequence joins TRBV24-1 and TRBJ2-7; D ambiguous. CDR3 length: 15 amino acids. Deletions cut 2 bases from V and 5 bases from J, with 15 bases between. Germline V gene lookup returns CDR1 KGHDR and CDR2 SFDVKD. In DNA form, the CDR3 reads TGTGCCACCAGTGATTCTGGGGAACTTCGCGACGAGCAGTACTTC. Translated: CATSDSGELRDEQYF.

This chain uses TRBV5-1 with TRBJ2-1; 10 bases fit TRBD2. Germline V gives CDR1 SGHRS, CDR2 YFSETQ. The trim removed 7 bases at V and 2 bases at J, leaving 9 bases unmatched. This CDR3 spans 16 amino acids. In nucleotides, the CDR3 is TGCGCCAGCTCTTCGATAGCGGGAGGCCCCTACAATGAGCAGTTCTTC. It is translated as CASSSIAGGPYNEQFF.

The chain links TRBV27 to TRBJ2-5; no definite D call. The ends were cut back, 4 bases at V and 5 bases at J, with 20 bases in the middle. CDR3 length: 16 residues. Germline CDR1 MNHEY, CDR2 SMNVEV (reference sequence). This chain's CDR3 is CASSSSRYPMKETQYF. For the CDR3, the DNA is TGTGCCAGCAGTTCTTCACGATACCCAATGAAGGAGACCCAGTACTTC.

This clonotype was counted only a few times. The gene calls are TRBV20-1 and TRBJ2-7, with 9 bases that match TRBD2. Germline V gene lookup returns CDR1 DFQATT and CDR2 SNEGSKA (reference sequence). V was pared by 1 base and J by 5 bases, with 12 bases of the junction left unmatched. The CDR3 sequence is 16 residues long. The CDR3 region has the DNA TGCAGTGCTAGAGCCGCAGGGGGGACTAGCATCCACGAGCAGTACTTC. Translated, it gives CSARAAGGTSIHEQYF.

This clonotype has just a few counts. The chain uses TRBV11-2 and TRBJ1-1; 9 bases align to TRBD1. Germline CDR1 is SGHAT and CDR2 is FQNNGV. This CDR3 region has 17 residues. With V trimmed by 4 bases and J by 3 bases, 12 bases remained unmatched. The CDR3 DNA is TGTGCCAGCAGCTCCATCACAGGGGGCTTAGGGGACACTGAAGCTTTCTTT. Translation: CASSSITGGLGDTEAFF.

V gene TRBV28 combines with J gene TRBJ2-7; 7 positions agree with TRBD2. Germline V gene sequence: CDR1 MDHEN, CDR2 SYDVKM. V trimming: 3 bases; J trimming: 5 bases; junction bases outside the gene matches: 7. CDR3 length: 14 residues. CDR3 nucleotide sequence: TGTGCCAGCAGTTTCCTCCGGGAGGCTAACGAGCAGTACTTC. Residues: CASSFLREANEQYF. The whole variable domain, remainder taken from reference TRBV28 and TRBJ2-7, is DVKVTQSSRYLVKRTGEKVFLECVQDMDHENMFWYRQDPGLGLRLIYFSYDVKMKEKGDIPEGYSVSREKKERFSLILESASTNQTSMYLCASSFLREANEQYFGPGTRLTVT.

The V and J genes are TRBV2 and TRBJ1-1, with D unclear. V lost 6 bases, J lost 2 bases, and 7 bases lay in between. Germline lookup yields CDR1 SNHLY and CDR2 FYNNEI. The CDR3 covers 12 residues. Here the CDR3 DNA reads TGTGCCAGCAGCCCCCTAAACACTGAAGCTTTCTTT. Its protein product is CASSPLNTEAFF. Full variable domain (rest looked up from reference TRBV2 and TRBJ1-1): EPEVTQTPSHQVTQMGQEVILRCVPISNHLYFYWYRQILGQKVEFLVSFYNNEISEKSEIFDDQFSVERPDGSNFTLKIRSTKLEDSAMYFCASSPLNTEAFFGQGTRLTVV.

V is TRBV29-1 and J is TRBJ2-4; 7 bases are shared with TRBD1. The CDR3 consists of 15 residues. In germline, CDR1 is SQVTM, CDR2 ANQGSEA. V trimming: 3 bases; J trimming: 0 bases; junction bases outside the gene matches: 5. CDR3 coding DNA: TGCAGCGTTGAGGGCGACAGGGAAGCCAAAAACATTCAGTACTTC. This translates into CSVEGDREAKNIQYF.

The genes are TRBV12-3 or TRBV12-4 and TRBJ2-7; 8 nucleotides align to TRBD1. CDR3 size: 14 residues. With 7 bases clipped from V and 2 bases from J, the junction kept 7 bases outside the gene matches. DNA of the CDR3: TGTGCCAGCACGCCCCGGGACAGGCCCTACGAGCAGTACTTC. Its protein is CASTPRDRPYEQYF.

This clonotype was counted a few times. This chain joins TRBV11-2 and TRBJ1-1; a possible D gene is TRBD1 (5 bases). The CDR3 is 14 residues long. Germline lookup yields CDR1 SGHAT and CDR2 FQNNGV. With 3 bases removed from V and 0 bases from J, the gap between germline ends came to 8 bases. The CDR3 protein is CASSFGTLNTEAFF. CDR3 nucleotides: TGTGCCAGCAGCTTCGGGACGTTGAACACTGAAGCTTTCTTT. The variable domain in full, completed from reference TRBV11-2 and TRBJ1-1, reads EAGVAQSPRYKIIEKRQSVAFWCNPISGHATLYWYQQILGQGPKLLIQFQNNGVVDDSQLPKDRFSAERLKGVDSTLKIQPAKLEDSAVYLCASSFGTLNTEAFFGQGTRLTVV.

J is TRBJ2-7 and V is TRBV5-6; possible D gene TRBD1, 6 bases. Germline-derived CDR1 and CDR2 are SGHDT and YYEEEE. The ends were cut back, 4 bases at V and 6 bases at J, with 11 bases in the middle. CDR3 length: 12 amino acids. Here the CDR3 reads CASSVIQGEQYF. The CDR3 coding sequence is TGTGCCAGCAGCGTAATACAGGGCGAGCAGTACTTC.

This clonotype was picked up one time. The CDR3 sequence is CASSLGSQETQYF. The CDR3 DNA reads as TGTGCCAGCAGCTTGGGTAGCCAAGAGACCCAGTACTTC. The V gene is TRBV7-9, the J gene TRBJ2-5; no clear D. V lost 3 bases, J lost 1 base, and 6 bases lay in between. The CDR3 is 13 residues long. Germline V lookup: CDR1 SEHNR, CDR2 FQNEAQ (reference sequence).

The chain joins TRBV9 to TRBJ2-3; TRBD2 might be the D (5 bases). Trimming removed 1 base from V and 3 bases from J, with 12 bases in between. The CDR3 is 15 amino acids. Germline V CDR1 and CDR2: SGDLS, YYNGEE. The CDR3 region has the DNA TGTGCCAGCAGCGTACAGACTAAGTTAACAGATACGCAGTATTTT. This translates into CASSVQTKLTDTQYF.

This clonotype was seen a few times. The genes are TRBV4-3 and TRBJ2-1; 9 positions agree with TRBD2. With V trimmed by 0 bases and J by 7 bases, 7 bases remained unmatched. CDR1 and CDR2 from the germline V gene are LGHNA and YSLEER. The CDR3 is made up of 16 amino acids. This CDR3 is CASSQDAGGPGNEQFF. The DNA for the CDR3 is TGCGCCAGCAGCCAAGATGCGGGAGGGCCGGGAAATGAGCAGTTCTTC.

This clonotype was seen more than once but under ten times. This chain joins TRBV4-1 and TRBJ2-7; TRBD2 agrees at 7 bases. After removal of 0 bases from V and 2 bases from J, the junction contained 4 bases not matched to a gene. CDR3 length: 15 residues. Germline lookup yields CDR1 MGHRA and CDR2 YSYEKL. Written as DNA, the CDR3 is TGCGCCAGCAGCCAAGAGGCTAGCGGAACCTACGAGCAGTACTTC. Translating it yields CASSQEASGTYEQYF.

The chain is built from TRBV3-1 and TRBJ2-5, with 9 bases fitting TRBD2. This CDR3 spans 15 amino acids. The V and J ends lost 0 bases and 4 bases, in that order; junction bases with no gene match: 3. Germline values: CDR1 LGHDT, CDR2 YNNKEL (reference sequence). The CDR3 DNA sequence: TGTGCCAGCAGCCAAGAAACTAGCGGGCTAGAGACCCAGTACTTC. Translating it yields CASSQETSGLETQYF.

The chain recombines TRBV12-3 or TRBV12-4 with TRBJ1-1; D gene uncertain. The V gene lost 3 bases and the J gene lost 7 bases, with 18 bases spanning the gap. CDR3 length: 15 amino acids. DNA for the CDR3: TGTGCCAGCAGTTTTCCGCCAGGCATGGGATATGAAGCTTTCTTT. This gives the protein CASSFPPGMGYEAFF.

The J gene is TRBJ2-1, the V gene TRBV9; the D gene is possibly TRBD2 (6 bases). CDR3 length equals 13 residues. Trimming took off 3 bases at V and 4 bases at J, with 8 bases between the two ends. Germline CDR1 is SGDLS and CDR2 is YYNGEE. CDR3 region: CASSEGTYNEQFF. The CDR3 nucleotides are TGTGCCAGCAGCGAGGGGACTTACAATGAGCAGTTCTTC. Using reference TRBV9 and TRBJ2-1 for the parts outside the CDR3, the full variable domain is DSGVTQTPKHLITATGQRVTLRCSPRSGDLSVYWYQQSLDQGLQFLIQYYNGEERAKGNILERFSAQQFPDLHSELNLSSLELGDSALYFCASSEGTYNEQFFGPGTRLTVL.

The chain links TRBV5-1 to TRBJ1-1, with a tentative D call TRBD1 (5 bases). From germline, CDR1 is SGHRS and CDR2 YFSETQ. V was cut by 4 bases and J by 4 bases, with 17 bases left in between. The CDR3 runs to 15 residues. CDR3 DNA sequence: TGCGCCAGCAGCCCAGGGTCAGGGATTGGCACTGAAGCTTTCTTT. Residues: CASSPGSGIGTEAFF.

This clonotype was counted only a few times. The chain recombines TRBV5-1 with TRBJ2-1; D is unresolved. Deletions cut 4 bases from V and 3 bases from J, with 11 bases between. Germline CDR1 is SGHRS and CDR2 is YFSETQ. The CDR3 extends over 14 amino acids. The CDR3 nucleotides read TGCGCCAGCAGCCCCCTCGGGTACTACAATGAGCAGTTCTTC. Translating it yields CASSPLGYYNEQFF.

This clonotype was recorded a few times. The V call is TRBV6-6, the J call TRBJ2-5, with D perhaps matching TRBD1 (5 bases). V was shortened by 0 bases and J by 4 bases, with 9 bases between the two germline ends. Germline V gives CDR1 MNHNY, CDR2 SVGAGI (reference sequence). The CDR3 spans 14 residues. CDR3 in DNA: TGTGCCAGCAGTTACTCCGCAGGGTCAGAGACCCAGTACTTC. It codes for CASSYSAGSETQYF.

This clonotype was seen more than once but under ten times. V is TRBV12-3 or TRBV12-4 and J is TRBJ1-1; D is ambiguous. Trimming shortened V by 3 bases and J by 1 base, and 12 bases separated the two germline ends. The CDR3 is 15 residues long. Written as DNA, the CDR3 is TGTGCCAGCAGTTTCCCCGTGGCAGAGAACACTGAAGCTTTCTTT. Translation gives CASSFPVAENTEAFF.